Described below is a single T cell receptor beta chain sequence and its context. Its cognate antigen is unknown. The treatment is: oral pan-JAK inhibitor, 5-10 mg twice daily. The data were taken from a study of CD8+ T cells in alopecia areata. RNA was extracted and reverse transcribed into cDNA as the sequencing template. Assay used: immunoSEQ multiplex PCR; TCRdb lists only in-frame clones, some missing. This sample has roughly 210,000 clones, with about 40% found just once. The CDR3 loop spans 14 amino acids. The V gene end was trimmed by 6 bases and the J gene end by 4 bases; junction bases not matched to a gene: 10. From germline, CDR1 is SQVTM and CDR2 ANQGSEA. Overall study findings and caveats: Many expanded lesional clones persisted in scalp and blood during tofacitinib.

The receptor's source is a human donor with alopecia areata. V and J are TRBV29-1 and TRBJ2-3; 7 nucleotides align to TRBD1. Sequences were derived from CD4+ T cells sorted from blood, sampled at approximately week 36, from a patient treated with tofacitinib. CDR3 in amino acids: CSVTIGGRADTQYF. The DNA for the CDR3 is TGCAGCGTGACAATAGGGGGCAGGGCAGATACGCAGTATTTT.